What follows are 25 T cell receptor beta chains derived from one specimen sequenced in a study of T-cell memory formation after mild COVID-19. TCRdb reprocessed the 5' RACE reads via MiXCR and lists one record per CDR3 protein. Among hundreds of thousands of distinct CDR3 sequences listed, roughly 15% were seen once. The source material was PBMCs or a T cell subset sorted from them (not recorded which). The origin of the receptors is a man aged 18 to 29 who had mild COVID-19 (a few samples of this study predate the infection). Cell type and time point are not known.

This clonotype was detected a few times. The CDR3: CSARNRALGNQPQHF. DNA of the CDR3: TGCAGTGCTAGGAACAGGGCCCTCGGCAATCAGCCCCAGCATTTT. The chain couples TRBV20-1 to TRBJ1-5; D may be TRBD1 (6 bases). This CDR3 has 15 amino acids. The V gene's germline CDR1 is DFQATT and CDR2 SNEGSKA (reference sequence). The germline V and J ends were trimmed by 3 bases and 2 bases, with 14 bases remaining between them.

In its sample, this clonotype was seen many times. V usage is TRBV5-6 and J usage is TRBJ2-7, with D uncertain. Trimming removed 4 bases from V and 4 bases from J, with 15 bases in between. Per germline, CDR1 SGHDT and CDR2 YYEEEE. CDR3 length: 14 residues. The CDR3 nucleotides are TGTGCCAGCAGCGATGAGAACAAGGGTTACGAGCAGTACTTC. This translates into CASSDENKGYEQYF.

The table lists this clonotype with many counts. The chain couples TRBV23-1 to TRBJ2-3; 10 bases fit TRBD1. TRBV23-1 is flagged as an ORF with uncertain function. CDR3 length: 17 residues. V dropped 3 bases and J dropped 2; count of bases not matched to a gene: 8. The CDR3 here is CASSHYRTGGDTDTQYF. DNA for the CDR3: TGCGCCAGCAGTCATTACCGGACAGGGGGAGACACAGATACGCAGTATTTT.

This clonotype was seen a handful of times. The chain links TRBV7-9 to TRBJ1-2, with D perhaps matching TRBD1 (6 bases). Germline V gives CDR1 SEHNR, CDR2 FQNEAQ (reference sequence). This CDR3 contains 13 residues. Trimming removed 2 bases from V and 8 bases from J, with 12 bases in between. CDR3: CASSLTGPQGYTF. The CDR3, as DNA: TGTGCCAGCAGCTTAACAGGGCCACAGGGCTACACCTTC.

The chain uses TRBV6-1 and TRBJ1-2, with 9 bases fitting TRBD1. V lost 3 bases, J lost 2 bases, and 4 bases stayed unmatched. Germline CDR1 reads MNHNS; CDR2 reads SASEGT. The CDR3 contains 15 residues. The CDR3 nucleotides are TGTGCCAGCAGTGATTTTACAGGGGGCAACTATGGCTACACCTTC. It specifies CASSDFTGGNYGYTF.

This clonotype was counted at least ten times. This chain links TRBV4-2 with TRBJ2-5, with D perhaps TRBD2 (6 bases). Trimming took 4 bases from V and 2 from J, leaving 14 bases between them. This CDR3 is built from 15 residues. Germline V CDR1 and CDR2: LGHNA, YNFKEQ. The CDR3 loop reads CASSLSGAWQETQYF. DNA for the CDR3: TGTGCCAGCAGCCTTAGCGGCGCGTGGCAAGAGACCCAGTACTTC.

Only a few counts were recorded for this clonotype. The rearrangement joins TRBV28 to TRBJ2-7; either TRBD1 or TRBD2 may supply D (6 bases each). Germline assignment: CDR1 MDHEN and CDR2 SYDVKM. The V and J ends lost 3 bases and 0 bases respectively, with 15 bases between them. CDR3 length: 16 residues. DNA of the CDR3: TGTGCCAGCAGTTTTGGAGGGGGGCGGAGCTCCTACGAGCAGTACGTC. Protein product: CASSFGGGRSSYEQYV.

This rearrangement joins TRBV11-2 to TRBJ2-5, with TRBD1 as a possible D gene (5 bases). CDR3 length equals 15 residues. Germline V lookup: CDR1 SGHAT, CDR2 FQNNGV. The V end lost 2 bases, the J end lost 5 bases, and 15 bases lay between the germline ends. The chain's CDR3 is CASSLLGAPGETQYF. For the CDR3, the DNA is TGTGCCAGCAGCTTACTAGGGGCGCCCGGGGAGACCCAGTACTTC.

This clonotype was seen only a few times. This sequence joins TRBV20-1 and TRBJ2-1, with 10 bases that match TRBD2. The germline gives CDR1 DFQATT, CDR2 SNEGSKA (reference sequence). This CDR3 comprises 17 residues. The trim removed 3 bases at V and 6 bases at J, leaving 14 bases unmatched. The CDR3 loop reads CSASLPFLAGDGNEQFF. CDR3 coding DNA: TGCAGTGCTAGCCTCCCATTCCTAGCGGGGGATGGCAATGAGCAGTTCTTC.

The table lists this clonotype with many counts. The chain combines TRBV6-2 or TRBV6-3 with TRBJ1-2; D uncertain. The CDR3 consists of 13 residues. The V end was cut by 2 bases, the J end by 2 bases, with 6 bases between. CDR1 and CDR2 from the germline V gene are MNHEY and SVGEGT. CDR3 residues: CASSYEENYGYTF. CDR3 sequence (DNA): TGTGCCAGCAGTTACGAAGAAAACTATGGCTACACCTTC.

This clonotype has only a few counts. The chain has TRBV5-1 and TRBJ2-5; TRBD2 is a possible D gene (5 bases). The germline gives CDR1 SGHRS, CDR2 YFSETQ. The CDR3 is 15 amino acids. Trimming took 2 bases from V and 1 from J, leaving 12 bases between them. CDR3 protein: CASSFGTRSQETQYF. The CDR3 DNA is TGCGCCAGCAGCTTTGGAACTAGATCCCAAGAGACCCAGTACTTC. The complete variable domain, with remaining parts taken from reference TRBV5-1 and TRBJ2-5, reads KAGVTQTPRYLIKTRGQQVTLSCSPISGHRSVSWYQQTPGQGLQFLFEYFSETQRNKGNFPGRFSGRQFSNSRSEMNVSTLELGDSALYLCASSFGTRSQETQYFGPGTRLLVL.

The rearrangement links TRBV2 to TRBJ2-2, with D perhaps matching TRBD1 (5 bases). This CDR3 has 14 amino acids. Trimming took off 4 bases at V and 5 bases at J, with 11 bases between the two ends. In germline, CDR1 is SNHLY, CDR2 FYNNEI. The CDR3 DNA reads TGTGCCAGCAGTGGGGTGGGGCGAACCGGGGAGCTGTTTTTT. This gives the protein CASSGVGRTGELFF.

This clonotype has a count of ten or more. This chain links TRBV5-1 with TRBJ1-1; D is possibly TRBD1 (5 bases). The CDR3 is 13 residues long. Germline V gene lookup returns CDR1 SGHRS and CDR2 YFSETQ. V shed 2 bases and J shed 1 base, with 6 bases lying between them. CDR3 sequence (DNA): TGCGCCAGCAGCTTCCAGGGGAACACTGAAGCTTTCTTT. It specifies CASSFQGNTEAFF.

The rearrangement joins TRBV24-1 to TRBJ2-1; D possibly corresponds to TRBD1 (6 bases). From germline, CDR1 is KGHDR and CDR2 SFDVKD. This CDR3 is built from 13 residues. V was clipped by 9 bases and J by 6 bases, with 14 bases between them. In nucleotides, the CDR3 is TGTGCCACCCGAGGGGGAGTATCCAATGAGCAGTTCTTC. Amino acids: CATRGGVSNEQFF.

The chain couples TRBV12-3 or TRBV12-4 to TRBJ2-2; perhaps TRBD1 as D (5 bases). Deletions cut 6 bases from V and 3 bases from J, with 23 bases between. The CDR3 runs to 18 residues. CDR3 sequence: CASRKGAGRRVDTGELFF. In nucleotides, the CDR3 is TGTGCCAGCAGAAAAGGGGCAGGGCGCCGGGTGGACACCGGGGAGCTGTTTTTT.

This clonotype was seen only a few times. The gene calls are TRBV5-6 and TRBJ2-1, with 7 bases that match TRBD2. V gave up 7 bases and J gave up 1 base; unmatched junction bases: 8. The CDR3 is 15 amino acids. Germline V gives CDR1 SGHDT, CDR2 YYEEEE. This CDR3 reads CASAPLAASYNEQFF. The CDR3 region has the DNA TGTGCCAGCGCCCCCCTAGCGGCGTCCTACAATGAGCAGTTCTTC.

This clonotype was detected a few times. J is TRBJ1-1 and V is TRBV18, with no clear D. This CDR3 has 15 amino acids. Trimming took 2 bases from V and 2 from J, leaving 12 bases between them. The germline V gene has CDR1 KGHSH and CDR2 LQKENI. This CDR3 is CASSPIVDDNTEAFF. The CDR3 DNA reads as TGTGCCAGCTCACCAATAGTGGACGATAACACTGAAGCTTTCTTT.

The table lists this clonotype with a few counts. The J gene is TRBJ2-7, the V gene TRBV10-3; 7 bases are a match to TRBD1. Germline trimming cut 6 bases from V and 6 bases from J; bases unmatched to any gene: 11. The CDR3 has 14 amino acids. Germline CDR1 ENHRY, CDR2 SYGVKD. The CDR3 sequence: CAIRPRQGEREQYF. CDR3 bases: TGTGCCATCAGACCAAGACAGGGAGAGCGCGAGCAGTACTTC.

This clonotype was observed a few times. The chain has TRBV12-3 or TRBV12-4 and TRBJ1-5; D is possibly TRBD1 (6 bases). The V end was cut by 8 bases, the J end by 3 bases, with 11 bases between. The CDR3 length is 13 residues. The CDR3 DNA is TGTGCCAGCGGGGGGGGGCCCAATCAGCCCCAGCATTTT. Residues: CASGGGPNQPQHF.

This clonotype was recorded at least ten times. CDR3 nucleotides: TGCGCCAGTTCCGGGGGACGGGGCACAGATACGCAGTATTTT. Translated, it gives CASSGGRGTDTQYF. The rearrangement joins TRBV5-1 to TRBJ2-3; possibly TRBD2 for D (6 bases). V gave up 8 bases and J gave up 1 base, with 14 bases separating them. Germline V gene sequence: CDR1 SGHRS, CDR2 YFSETQ. This CDR3 contains 14 residues.

In DNA form, the CDR3 reads TGCGCCAGCAGCCAACGGGCTGCCGGCGAGCAGTACGTC. Encoded protein: CASSQRAAGEQYV. The chain has TRBV4-1 and TRBJ2-7; D remains ambiguous. V was pared by 2 bases and J by 6 bases, with 11 bases between. This CDR3 spans 13 amino acids. Germline CDR1 reads MGHRA; CDR2 reads YSYEKL.

The sample holds many counts of this clonotype. The chain carries TRBV5-1 and TRBJ1-1; 9 nucleotides align to TRBD1. This CDR3 has 16 amino acids. The V gene's germline CDR1 is SGHRS and CDR2 YFSETQ. The J segment lost 1 base and the V segment lost 0 bases, leaving 4 bases of the junction unmatched. DNA of the CDR3: TGCGCCAGCAGCTTGGGGGACAGGGTGGCGAACACTGAAGCTTTCTTT. Its protein is CASSLGDRVANTEAFF.

This clonotype was observed many times. An end of the junction does not agree with germline; a read error may underlie this. The chain recombines TRBV5-1 with TRBJ1-1, with D hard to call. The CDR3 has 16 amino acids. Per the germline V gene, CDR1 is SGHRS and CDR2 is YFSETQ. The DNA for the CDR3 is TGCGCCAGCAGTTTGGCGGTTCTCACGGGGAACACTGAAGCTTTCTTT. The encoded protein is CASSLAVLTGNTEAFF.

This clonotype was seen a few times. The V call is TRBV7-2, the J call TRBJ1-2; the D gene is possibly TRBD1 (6 bases). Germline CDR1 reads SGHTA; CDR2 reads FQGNSA. CDR3 length: 21 amino acids. The V gene lost 3 bases and the J gene lost 1 base, with 30 bases spanning the gap. The CDR3 reads CASSLPVSGGVSANLNYGYTF. Here the CDR3 DNA reads TGTGCCAGCAGCTTGCCCGTGAGTGGGGGCGTCTCCGCAAACCTTAACTATGGCTACACCTTC.

This clonotype has only a few counts. The chain carries TRBV7-2 and TRBJ1-2; no reliable D call. This CDR3 is built from 14 residues. Germline V gives CDR1 SGHTA, CDR2 FQGNSA. The ends were cut back, 1 base at V and 3 bases at J, with 9 bases in the middle. CDR3 residues: CASSLVTLDYGYTF. CDR3 sequence (DNA): TGTGCCAGCAGCTTAGTCACCTTAGACTATGGCTACACCTTC. Based on the CDR3 plus reference TRBV7-2 and TRBJ1-2, the full variable domain is GAGVSQSPSNKVTEKGKDVELRCDPISGHTALYWYRQSLGQGLEFLIYFQGNSAPDKSGLPSDRFSAERTGGSVSTLTIQRTQQEDSAVYLCASSLVTLDYGYTFGSGTRLTVV.